This T cell receptor (beta chain) is from a study of blood T cell repertoires in COVID-19. V lost 2 bases and J 8 bases, leaving 18 bases between the germline ends. This CDR3 region has 15 residues. Germline lookup yields CDR1 SGHTA and CDR2 FQGNSA. Sequencing used immunoSEQ multiplex PCR; TCRdb keeps in-frame clones, though not all of them. The data contain approximately 240,000 clones, 82% of them seen just once; the ten biggest clones take up more than 4.5%. The sequence was collected from a woman of 80 years or more with active or convalescent COVID-19. The rearrangement uses TRBV7-2 and TRBJ1-2, with D perhaps TRBD1 (5 bases). The sequenced material came from peripheral blood. The CDR3 sequence is CASSLTGTAPEGYTF. The CDR3 DNA follows: TGTGCCAGCAGCTTAACAGGAACGGCCCCGGAAGGCTACACCTTC.